This is a list of T cell receptor beta chains from one sample in a study of OX40 agonist ivuxolimab in advanced cancers. Data came from immunoSEQ multiplex PCR; TCRdb stores just in-frame clones and leaves some out. Among 55,000 to 80,000 clones listed, roughly 84% were seen once. The sample was CD4+ or CD8+ T cells sorted from blood, taken in a trial of the OX40 agonist ivuxolimab. The receptor source for this set is an adult with an advanced solid tumor such as melanoma, head and neck, liver or kidney cancer. Both conserved end residues are part of each CDR3. The order of the fields is J gene, V gene, CDR3 protein.

J gene: TRBJ2-6; V gene: TRBV2; CDR3 protein: CATCRAGANVLTF
J gene: TRBJ2-2; V gene: TRBV5-1; CDR3 protein: CASSRQGADTGELFF
J gene: TRBJ1-1; V gene: TRBV5-1; CDR3 protein: CASSLSEGPKAFF
J gene: TRBJ2-1; V gene: TRBV25-1; CDR3 protein: CASSEYGGREQFF
J gene: TRBJ2-7; V gene: TRBV19; CDR3 protein: CASSYGQGSYEQYF
J gene: TRBJ2-6; V gene: TRBV9; CDR3 protein: CASSGKTGAGANVLTF
J gene: TRBJ1-1; V gene: TRBV2; CDR3 protein: CASNPRTGSTEAFF
J gene: TRBJ1-1; V gene: TRBV5-1; CDR3 protein: CASGRDRDTEAFF
J gene: TRBJ2-7; V gene: TRBV18; CDR3 protein: CASSARDASYEQYF
J gene: TRBJ2-7; V gene: TRBV10-3; CDR3 protein: CAIKGTVPNEQYF
J gene: TRBJ1-3; V gene: TRBV5-1; CDR3 protein: CASSPFGSSGNTIYF
J gene: TRBJ2-7; V gene: TRBV4-1; CDR3 protein: CASSRRDRVNPSEQYF
J gene: TRBJ2-1; V gene: TRBV5-1; CDR3 protein: CASSLSPGGINEQFF
J gene: TRBJ1-1; V gene: TRBV4-1; CDR3 protein: CASSQVGSLSTEAFF
J gene: TRBJ2-3; V gene: TRBV10-3; CDR3 protein: CAIAGGSLITDTQYF
J gene: TRBJ2-3; V gene: TRBV9; CDR3 protein: CASSFRGSGSTDTQYF
J gene: TRBJ2-1; V gene: TRBV18; CDR3 protein: CASSSPAPPSSYNEQFF
J gene: TRBJ2-1; V gene: TRBV28; CDR3 protein: CASSLSGMFDNEQFF
J gene: TRBJ2-1; V gene: TRBV5-1; CDR3 protein: CASSSGTSGKVEQFF
J gene: TRBJ1-3; V gene: TRBV9; CDR3 protein: CASSASGQTFYTGNTIYF
J gene: TRBJ2-1; V gene: TRBV5-1; CDR3 protein: CASSLEIGRGFYNEQFF
J gene: TRBJ2-3; V gene: TRBV2; CDR3 protein: CASKVGGGDRGDTQYF
J gene: TRBJ2-1; V gene: TRBV29-1; CDR3 protein: CAGELNEQFF
J gene: TRBJ1-5; V gene: TRBV19; CDR3 protein: CASRPGTVQPQHF
J gene: TRBJ2-3; V gene: TRBV5-5; CDR3 protein: CASSSGLAGYTDTQYF
J gene: TRBJ2-1; V gene: TRBV18; CDR3 protein: CASSLTRGVEQFF
J gene: TRBJ2-5; V gene: TRBV7-8; CDR3 protein: CASSGRDRRKETQYF
J gene: TRBJ2-1; V gene: TRBV4-1; CDR3 protein: CASSQDRTSGWDEQFF
J gene: TRBJ1-3; V gene: TRBV19; CDR3 protein: CASSIEQVGGNTIYF
J gene: TRBJ1-1; V gene: TRBV21-1; CDR3 protein: CASSKGQNMNTEAFF
J gene: TRBJ2-7; V gene: TRBV7-9; CDR3 protein: CASSRGDDSSYEQYF